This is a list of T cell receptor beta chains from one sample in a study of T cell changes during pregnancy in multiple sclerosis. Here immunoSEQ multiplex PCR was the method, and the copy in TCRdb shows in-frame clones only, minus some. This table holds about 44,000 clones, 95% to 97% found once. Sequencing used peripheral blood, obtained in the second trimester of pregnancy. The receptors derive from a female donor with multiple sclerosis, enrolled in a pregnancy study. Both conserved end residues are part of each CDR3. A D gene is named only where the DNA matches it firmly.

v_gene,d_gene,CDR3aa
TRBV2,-,CASGGLRWTGELFF
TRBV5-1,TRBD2,CASSLEQVSGSRHNEQFF
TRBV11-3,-,CASSGQSGVYNEQFF
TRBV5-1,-,CASSLDPRSSYEQYF
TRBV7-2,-,CASSLGFRNNQPQHF
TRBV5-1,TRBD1,CASSLGGQGADGYTF
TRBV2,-,CASSVPDRGPNGYEQYF
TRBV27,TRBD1,CASSGDRVSYEQYF
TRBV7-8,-,CASSSRGTEAFF
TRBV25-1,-,CASSAKVEGEQYF